Following are 9 T cell receptor beta chains from one sample sequenced in a study of blood T cell repertoires in COVID-19. Method: immunoSEQ multiplex PCR; TCRdb's copy keeps in-frame clones and lacks some. The sample contains 250,000 to 350,000 clones, around 85% of which appear only once. The sequencing input was peripheral blood. These receptors were obtained from a human donor with COVID-19, enrolled during active disease. The donor label of this sample is uncertain.

The chain joins TRBV4-2 to TRBJ2-2, with TRBD2 matching 7 bases. The germline V gene encodes CDR1 LGHNA and CDR2 YNFKEQ. The V and J ends lost 1 base and 6 bases, in that order; junction bases with no gene match: 5. The CDR3 loop spans 15 amino acids. The CDR3 bases are TGTGCCAGCAGCCAAGGGGGGAGGGCGTCCGGGGAGCTGTTTTTT. It encodes CASSQGGRASGELFF.

V is TRBV6-2 or TRBV6-3 and J is TRBJ2-3; D is perhaps TRBD2 (6 bases). Germline-derived CDR1 and CDR2 are MNHEY and SVGEGT. Trimming pared 2 bases from V and 2 bases from J, leaving 20 bases between. This CDR3 spans 18 amino acids. CDR3 protein: CASSYGRLERFSTDTQYF. The DNA of the CDR3 is TGTGCCAGCAGTTACGGGCGACTAGAGAGGTTCTCCACAGATACGCAGTATTTT.

This chain connects TRBV6-2 or TRBV6-3 to TRBJ2-3; unclear D gene. This CDR3 region has 14 residues. Germline V gene sequence: CDR1 MNHEY, CDR2 SVGEGT. The V end was cut by 0 bases, the J end by 6 bases, with 10 bases between. The CDR3 here is CASSYSMASDTQYF. The CDR3 DNA reads TGTGCCAGCAGTTACTCGATGGCTAGTGATACGCAGTATTTT.

The chain links TRBV9 to TRBJ2-1; 9 bases are a match to TRBD2. This CDR3 is 13 amino acids long. J was trimmed by 12 bases and V by 0 bases; bases with no gene match: 4. CDR1 and CDR2 (germline): SGDLS, YYNGEE. In DNA form, the CDR3 reads TGTGCCAGCAGCGTAGGTGCGACTAGCGGGCAGTTCTTC. As protein: CASSVGATSGQFF.

The V call is TRBV5-1, the J call TRBJ2-3; 10 nucleotides line up with TRBD2. Trimming removed 0 bases from V and 5 bases from J; junction bases left unmatched: 3. The germline gives CDR1 SGHRS, CDR2 YFSETQ. CDR3 length equals 15 residues. CDR3 amino acids: CASSLEAGGKDTQYF. The CDR3 coding sequence is TGCGCCAGCAGCTTGGAAGCGGGAGGGAAAGATACGCAGTATTTT.

The V gene is TRBV7-9, the J gene TRBJ2-1, with D perhaps TRBD2 (6 bases). From germline, CDR1 is SEHNR and CDR2 FQNEAQ (reference sequence). Trimming pared 3 bases from V and 8 bases from J, leaving 14 bases between. The CDR3 loop spans 14 amino acids. This CDR3 is CASSLGGEFYEQFF. Written as DNA, the CDR3 is TGTGCCAGCAGCTTGGGGGGAGAGTTTTATGAGCAGTTCTTC.

The CDR3 loop is CAISESGLAGGSYNEQFF. CDR3 bases: TGTGCCATCAGTGAGTCAGGACTAGCGGGAGGTTCCTACAATGAGCAGTTCTTC. The V call is TRBV10-3, the J call TRBJ2-1; 14 bases agree with TRBD2. Germline CDR1 is ENHRY and CDR2 is SYGVKD. V lost 0 bases to trimming and J lost 1 base; unmatched junction nucleotides: 2. The CDR3 length is 18 residues.

The chain couples TRBV30 to TRBJ2-7, with D possibly matching TRBD2 (5 bases). V lost 0 bases and J lost 6, with 15 bases in between. Germline CDR1 and CDR2: GTSNPN and SVGIG (reference sequence). The CDR3 has 14 residues. CDR3 nucleotide sequence: TGTGCCTGGAGTGTCACCGGGGTGGTCGGCGAGCAGTACTTC. Its protein is CAWSVTGVVGEQYF.

This clone is a singleton in its sample. The rearrangement links TRBV7-9 to TRBJ1-4, with a weak D call TRBD1 (6 bases). Trimming took off 5 bases at V and 3 bases at J, with 13 bases between the two ends. The germline V gene has CDR1 SEHNR and CDR2 FQNEAQ (reference sequence). The CDR3 is 15 residues long. The DNA for the CDR3 is TGTGCCAGCAGCACCCGGGGGGGCTCTAATGAAAAACTGTTTTTT. Residues: CASSTRGGSNEKLFF.